This T cell receptor beta chain was retrieved from a study of cytomegalovirus exposure and HLA in healthy donors. TCRdb's copy holds only in-frame clones and misses some; the assay was immunoSEQ multiplex PCR. The repertoire holds about 280,000 clones, with 88% as singletons. Study observations and caveats: Researchers reported that a few CMV-associated chains were confirmed in vitro as CMV antigen-specific.

There are 13 residues in the CDR3. V lost 4 bases and J 2 bases, leaving 8 bases between the germline ends. Germline V gives CDR1 KGHSH, CDR2 LQKENI. A remark on this clone: Its antigen is unknown.

The chain carries TRBV18 and TRBJ1-2, with D possibly being TRBD1 (5 bases). The sequencing sample was made of PBMCs. This clonotype was sampled from a woman aged 18-29 years in good health and CMV-seronegative. CDR3 sequence (DNA): TGTGCCAGCTCACAGGGGAACAACTATGGCTACACCTTC. This encodes CASSQGNNYGYTF.